Following are 17 T cell receptor beta chains from one sample sequenced in a study of blood T cell repertoires in COVID-19. Repertoires were generated with immunoSEQ multiplex PCR, while TCRdb's copy carries only in-frame clones and drops some. The sample carries 400,000 to 450,000 clones, approximately 90% recorded once. The sample consisted of peripheral blood. All receptors derive from a man aged 18 to 29 with COVID-19, enrolled during active disease.

This clone was recorded a few times. The V call is TRBV18, the J call TRBJ1-2, with D possibly matching TRBD1 (6 bases). Germline-derived CDR1 and CDR2 are KGHSH and LQKENI. Trimming pared 8 bases from V and 1 base from J, leaving 14 bases between. The CDR3 spans 14 residues. This chain's CDR3 is CASPTGPLNYGYTF. In DNA form, the CDR3 reads TGTGCCAGCCCTACAGGGCCACTTAACTATGGCTACACCTTC.

The V and J genes are TRBV19 and TRBJ1-5; D not certain. V lost 5 bases and J lost 5, with 10 bases in between. From germline, CDR1 is LNHDA and CDR2 SQIVND (reference sequence). The CDR3 sequence is 13 residues long. The CDR3 DNA follows: TGTGCCAGTAGTTCGACATTCGATCAGCCCCAGCATTTT. Encoded protein: CASSSTFDQPQHF.

This chain connects TRBV5-5 to TRBJ2-7, with 9 bases identical to TRBD1. The junction had 8 bases not matched to a gene; V was cut back by 4 bases and J by 3 bases. Germline loops: CDR1 SGHKS, CDR2 YYEKEE (reference sequence). The CDR3 loop spans 15 amino acids. CDR3 DNA: TGTGCCAGCAGCCGTTTGGGACAGGGACACTACGAGCAGTACTTC. Amino acids: CASSRLGQGHYEQYF.

Note on this clone: Different DNA sequences within this sample yield the same CDR3. The chain uses TRBV5-1 and TRBJ1-3, with 7 bases lining up with TRBD1. The CDR3 sequence is 15 residues long. Per germline, CDR1 SGHRS and CDR2 YFSETQ. The junction had 0 bases not matched to a gene; V was cut back by 0 bases and J by 0 bases. The CDR3 reads CASSLDRGSGNTIYF. The CDR3, as DNA: TGCGCCAGCAGCTTGGACAGGGGCTCTGGAAACACCATATATTTT.

CDR3: CASSLLGTNTGELFF. Written as DNA, the CDR3 is TGTGCCAGCAGTCTTCTAGGCACGAACACCGGGGAGCTGTTTTTT. This sequence joins TRBV2 and TRBJ2-2; the D is unclear. The germline gives CDR1 SNHLY, CDR2 FYNNEI. This CDR3 spans 15 amino acids. V gave up 5 bases and J gave up 0 bases, with 10 bases separating them.

In its sample, this clone was seen once. The chain links TRBV3-1 (or the pseudogene TRBV3-2) to TRBJ2-1; 8 nucleotides agree with TRBD1. J gave up 2 bases and V 3 bases, and 12 bases lay outside the gene matches. The CDR3 spans 18 residues. Looked up from germline, CDR1 is LGHDT and CDR2 is YNNKEL (reference sequence). The CDR3 spells CASSHRTGTGATYNEQFF. The CDR3, as DNA: TGTGCCAGCAGCCACCGTACCGGGACAGGCGCAACCTACAATGAGCAGTTCTTC.

This chain joins TRBV7-8 and TRBJ1-5; 7 positions agree with TRBD1. This CDR3 is built from 14 residues. Per the germline V gene, CDR1 is SGHVS and CDR2 is FQNEAQ. Trimming at V came to 5 bases and at J to 5 bases, leaving 6 bases not matched to a gene. The CDR3 loop reads CASSPTGQDQPQHF. For the CDR3, the DNA is TGTGCCAGCAGCCCGACAGGGCAGGATCAGCCCCAGCATTTT.

This rearrangement joins TRBV5-4 to TRBJ2-1; D might be TRBD2 (6 bases). The CDR3 is made up of 14 amino acids. Trimming stripped 0 bases from V and 6 bases from J, with 10 bases between. Germline V CDR1 and CDR2: SGHNT, YYREEE (reference sequence). CDR3 nucleotides: TGTGCCAGCAGCTTGGCCGGGACTCTCAATGAGCAGTTCTTC. Amino acid sequence: CASSLAGTLNEQFF.

The CDR3 sequence is CASSPTGTSGRHYEQYF. The CDR3 DNA reads TGTGCCAGCAGCCCAACCGGGACTAGCGGGAGGCACTACGAGCAGTACTTC. This chain uses TRBV9 with TRBJ2-7; the match to TRBD2 covers 15 bases. This CDR3 region has 17 residues. Germline CDR1 SGDLS, CDR2 YYNGEE. V gave up 4 bases and J gave up 3 bases; unmatched junction bases: 8.

V usage is TRBV4-2 and J usage is TRBJ2-1, with TRBD2 as a possible D gene (6 bases). The CDR3 has 17 amino acids. V was clipped by 1 base and J by 7 bases, with 20 bases between them. Germline V lookup: CDR1 LGHNA, CDR2 YNFKEQ. CDR3 nucleotide sequence: TGTGCCAGCAGCCAAGCTTTTCTCGGGGGATCTGGGAATGAGCAGTTCTTC. It encodes CASSQAFLGGSGNEQFF.

The chain links TRBV10-3 to TRBJ2-1, with TRBD2 matching 9 bases. The CDR3 loop spans 14 amino acids. J gave up 5 bases and V 4 bases, and 3 bases lay outside the gene matches. Germline V gene sequence: CDR1 ENHRY, CDR2 SYGVKD. CDR3 sequence reads: CAISVSSGDNEQFF. In DNA form, the CDR3 reads TGTGCCATCAGTGTATCTAGCGGGGACAATGAGCAGTTCTTC.

The chain uses TRBV7-8 and TRBJ2-5, with D uncertain. V was pared by 4 bases and J by 5 bases, with 8 bases between. This CDR3 contains 12 residues. The germline gives CDR1 SGHVS, CDR2 FQNEAQ. The CDR3 bases are TGTGCCAGCAGCTATACCCAGGAGACCCAGTACTTC. Encoded protein: CASSYTQETQYF. Together with reference TRBV7-8 and TRBJ2-5, the CDR3 gives the full variable domain: GAGVSQSPRYKVAKRGQDVALRCDPISGHVSLFWYQQALGQGPEFLTYFQNEAQLDKSGLPSDRFFAERPEGSVSTLKIQRTQQEDSAVYLCASSYTQETQYFGPGTRLLVL.

This sequence joins TRBV19 and TRBJ2-1; 15 bases map to TRBD2. Trimming at V came to 7 bases and at J to 0 bases, leaving 4 bases not matched to a gene. The CDR3 consists of 17 residues. Germline CDR1 is LNHDA and CDR2 is SQIVND (reference sequence). The CDR3 reads CASKGTSGRTSYNEQFF. DNA of the CDR3: TGTGCCAGTAAGGGGACTAGCGGGAGGACCTCCTACAATGAGCAGTTCTTC.

The V and J genes are TRBV21-1 and TRBJ2-1; the table's D call, TRBD1, was not checked against the DNA. TRBV21-1 has pseudogene status. CDR3 length: 19 amino acids. The CDR3 reads CASSKEKGGSGDPLNEQFF. The CDR3 bases are TGTGCCAGCAGCAAAGAAAAAGGGGGTTCCGGGGATCCGTTGAATGAGCAGTTCTTC.

V and J are TRBV9 and TRBJ2-6; D is undetermined. Trimming removed 0 bases at V and 1 base at J, with 14 bases between. This CDR3 has 18 residues. The V gene's germline CDR1 is SGDLS and CDR2 YYNGEE. CDR3 loop: CASSVASLLSSGANVLTF. The CDR3 bases are TGTGCCAGCAGCGTAGCTTCTCTCCTATCATCTGGGGCCAACGTCCTGACTTTC.

The chain couples TRBV5-1 to TRBJ2-3, with D tentatively TRBD1 (5 bases). The ends were cut back, 3 bases at V and 4 bases at J, with 12 bases in the middle. Germline assignment: CDR1 SGHRS and CDR2 YFSETQ. CDR3 length: 14 residues. The CDR3 is CASSSQGGSDTQYF. In DNA form, the CDR3 reads TGCGCCAGCAGCTCCCAGGGTGGCTCAGATACGCAGTATTTT.

A single count supports this clone. Within the sample, other DNA sequences also encode this same CDR3. The chain joins TRBV6-5 to TRBJ2-5, with TRBD2 matching over 10 bases. V shed 3 bases and J 3 bases; nucleotides not matched to a gene: 7. CDR3 length equals 16 residues. Germline V CDR1 and CDR2: MNHEY, SVGAGI. Written as DNA, the CDR3 is TGTGCCAGCAGTTATTCCAGCCTAGCGGGAGAAGAGACCCAGTACTTC. Translation: CASSYSSLAGEETQYF.